This T cell receptor (beta chain) comes out of a study of post-analysis software for immune sequencing data. Study-level background: Included among the disease courses, which were recorded for the cohort, were relapsing-remitting, secondary progressive and progressive-relapsing multiple sclerosis.

This clonotype was counted many times. The antigen is undetermined. Built from TCR beta cDNA, the libraries had unique molecular identifiers in them. With roughly 1 to 10 million T cells as the source, 450,000 to 600,000 cDNA molecules resulted. MiXCR, applied by TCRdb to the PCR reads, yields one record per CDR3 protein. The sample has roughly 410,000 distinct CDR3 sequences, about a third seen once. Trimming pared 3 bases from V and 6 bases from J, leaving 15 bases between. This CDR3 spans 14 amino acids. Germline CDR1 DFQATT, CDR2 SNEGSKA (reference sequence). Findings of the study overall: Versus controls, multiple sclerosis patients showed significantly lower diversity (normalized Chao1). Five TRBV segments, including TRBV5-6, TRBV5-1 and TRBV20-1, were more frequent in patients than controls.

The chain recombines TRBV20-1 with TRBJ2-1; tentative D call: TRBD2 (5 bases). The sequence derives from a girl aged 5 to 17 with multiple sclerosis. The sample taken for sequencing was blood. As DNA, the CDR3 is TGCAGTGCTAGGGACCGAACTAGTCGCAATGAGCAGTTCTTC. Its protein product is CSARDRTSRNEQFF.